A single sample is the source of the 8 T cell receptor beta chains below, sequenced in a study of blood T cell repertoires in COVID-19. Measured with immunoSEQ multiplex PCR; TCRdb has only the in-frame clones, and not every one. Among 200,000 to 250,000 clones listed, roughly 88% were seen once. The specimen sequenced was peripheral blood. These receptor sequences come from a man aged 30 to 45 who had recovered from COVID-19.

The CDR3 protein is CSAIFDEQFF. The CDR3 DNA is TGCAGTGCTATTTTCGATGAGCAGTTCTTC. J is TRBJ2-1 and V is TRBV20-1; no clear D gene. CDR1 is DFQATT, CDR2 SNEGSKA, per germline (reference sequence). The CDR3 sequence is 10 residues long. Trimming left V 4 bases short and J 8 bases short, with 6 bases between.

This rearrangement joins TRBV5-1 to TRBJ1-6; 10 nucleotides match TRBD1. CDR3 length: 17 residues. Trimming took 3 bases from V and 5 from J; bases not matched to a gene: 8. Looked up from germline, CDR1 is SGHRS and CDR2 is YFSETQ. CDR3 DNA sequence: TGCGCCAGCAGCTCCACCGGACAGGGGGGAAATAATTCACCCCTCCACTTT. Encoded protein: CASSSTGQGGNNSPLHF.

The chain links TRBV5-1 to TRBJ2-5; 7 bases map to TRBD1. CDR3 length: 13 residues. Germline lookup yields CDR1 SGHRS and CDR2 YFSETQ. Trimming cost V 2 bases and J 5 bases; bases outside gene matches: 3. Written as DNA, the CDR3 is TGCGCCAGCAGCTTCACAGGGGACGAGACCCAGTACTTC. Amino acid sequence: CASSFTGDETQYF. The whole variable domain, remainder taken from reference TRBV5-1 and TRBJ2-5, is KAGVTQTPRYLIKTRGQQVTLSCSPISGHRSVSWYQQTPGQGLQFLFEYFSETQRNKGNFPGRFSGRQFSNSRSEMNVSTLELGDSALYLCASSFTGDETQYFGPGTRLLVL.

This clone is a singleton in its sample. The chain links TRBV19 to TRBJ1-1; 7 bases match TRBD1. This CDR3 is built from 15 residues. The germline V gene encodes CDR1 LNHDA and CDR2 SQIVND (reference sequence). V was clipped by 4 bases and J by 5 bases; unmatched bases: 10. The CDR3 protein is CASSTRQGIGTEAFF. The CDR3 DNA is TGTGCCAGTAGTACGAGACAGGGAATAGGTACTGAAGCTTTCTTT. The full variable domain, completed using reference TRBV19 and TRBJ1-1, is DGGITQSPKYLFRKEGQNVTLSCEQNLNHDAMYWYRQDPGQGLRLIYYSQIVNDFQKGDIAEGYSVSREKKESFPLTVTSAQKNPTAFYLCASSTRQGIGTEAFFGQGTRLTVV.

This clone was counted between two and nine times. The CDR3 nucleotides are TGTGCCAGCAGCTTAAATGGCGGGGGCACAGATACGCAGTATTTT. It translates to CASSLNGGGTDTQYF. The chain recombines TRBV11-3 with TRBJ2-3, with a weak D call TRBD2 (6 bases). The V end lost 2 bases, the J end lost 1 base, and 10 bases lay between the germline ends. The CDR3 has 15 residues. Germline V gene data show CDR1 as SGHNT and CDR2 as YENEEA.

In DNA form, the CDR3 reads TGTGCCAGCAGTCCCCACCCGGGCAATCAGCCCCAGCATTTT. Protein product: CASSPHPGNQPQHF. The rearrangement uses TRBV28 and TRBJ1-5, with D hard to call. The CDR3 consists of 14 residues. Germline lookup yields CDR1 MDHEN and CDR2 SYDVKM. The V end was cut by 5 bases, the J end by 2 bases, with 10 bases between.

This rearrangement joins TRBV7-8 to TRBJ1-3, with D unresolved. Germline V gene sequence: CDR1 SGHVS, CDR2 FQNEAQ. V was shortened by 6 bases and J by 4 bases, with 13 bases between the two germline ends. CDR3 length: 14 amino acids. CDR3 in DNA: TGTGCCAGCAGTGAACCGAGTTTCGGAAACACCATATATTTT. As protein: CASSEPSFGNTIYF.

CDR3 sequence: CASSLGGVYSNQPQHF. The CDR3 DNA sequence: TGTGCCAGCAGCTTGGGCGGGGTGTATAGCAATCAGCCCCAGCATTTT. This chain uses TRBV5-6 with TRBJ1-5; no reliable D call. Trimming removed 0 bases from V and 0 bases from J, with 10 bases in between. Germline values: CDR1 SGHDT, CDR2 YYEEEE. This CDR3 has 16 residues.